Below, 17 T cell receptor beta chains from the same sample are listed, as sequenced in a study of patients and donors after allogeneic stem cell transplantation. TCRdb analysed the RT-PCR reads with MiXCR anew, one entry per CDR3 protein. The sample shows 150,000 to 250,000 distinct CDR3 sequences, less than 45% of them seen only once. The sample comprised blood, either unsorted or a sorted T cell fraction (not recorded which). These receptors were collected from a human donor who was either an allogeneic HSCT recipient or a stem cell or donor lymphocyte infusion donor (not recorded which). It is not recorded whose cells these are; they may come from a transplant donor.

This clonotype was detected a few times. This chain connects TRBV28 to TRBJ2-3; 13 bases are a match to TRBD2. V dropped 4 bases and J dropped 6; count of bases not matched to a gene: 1. Germline V gene lookup returns CDR1 MDHEN and CDR2 SYDVKM. There are 14 residues in the CDR3. CDR3 amino acids: CASSWTSGSDTQYF. The CDR3 bases are TGTGCCAGCAGTTGGACTAGCGGGAGTGATACGCAGTATTTT.

The chain couples TRBV12-3 or TRBV12-4 to TRBJ1-5; possible D gene TRBD1, 5 bases. Between the trimmed V and J ends, which lost 8 bases and 3 bases, there was a span of 8 bases. CDR3 length equals 12 residues. The CDR3 region has the DNA TGTGCCAGCGGGGCAGTCAATCAGCCCCAGCATTTT. It specifies CASGAVNQPQHF.

This clonotype was seen a few times. The gene calls are TRBV28 and TRBJ2-3; the D gene is possibly TRBD2 (5 bases). From germline, CDR1 is MDHEN and CDR2 SYDVKM. V was clipped by 3 bases and J by 2 bases, with 15 bases between them. This CDR3 spans 16 amino acids. The CDR3 region is CASSFAPLGVTDTQYF. CDR3 nucleotides: TGTGCCAGCAGTTTCGCCCCGTTGGGAGTCACAGATACGCAGTATTTT. Variable domain in full (rest from reference TRBV28 and TRBJ2-3): DVKVTQSSRYLVKRTGEKVFLECVQDMDHENMFWYRQDPGLGLRLIYFSYDVKMKEKGDIPEGYSVSREKKERFSLILESASTNQTSMYLCASSFAPLGVTDTQYFGPGTRLTVL.

CDR3 sequence reads: CASSFSGTTYEQYF. The CDR3 bases are TGTGCCAGCAGCTTTAGCGGGACTACCTACGAGCAGTACTTC. The chain links TRBV7-9 to TRBJ2-7; TRBD2 agrees at 8 bases. Germline CDR1 is SEHNR and CDR2 is FQNEAQ (reference sequence). This CDR3 region has 14 residues. J was trimmed by 2 bases and V by 3 bases; bases with no gene match: 3.

The rearrangement uses TRBV12-3 or TRBV12-4 and TRBJ2-1, with a weak D call TRBD2 (5 bases). V was shortened by 3 bases and J by 1 base, with 10 bases between the two germline ends. CDR3 length: 15 residues. This CDR3 reads CASSFKRWSYNEQFF. For the CDR3, the DNA is TGTGCCAGCAGTTTCAAGCGGTGGTCCTACAATGAGCAGTTCTTC.

This clonotype occurred a few times. The J gene is TRBJ2-2, the V gene TRBV11-2; D ambiguous. CDR3 size: 15 residues. Trimming removed 6 bases at V and 1 base at J, with 12 bases between. The germline V gene has CDR1 SGHAT and CDR2 FQNNGV. The CDR3 sequence is CASRSPRRNTGELFF. The CDR3 bases are TGTGCCAGCAGGTCTCCTCGCCGGAACACCGGGGAGCTGTTTTTT.

DNA for the CDR3: TGTGCCAGCAGCTTAATGGGAGACTCTGAAGCTTTCTTT. It encodes CASSLMGDSEAFF. The J gene is TRBJ1-1, the V gene TRBV7-9, with no clear D. This CDR3 has 13 residues. Germline V gives CDR1 SEHNR, CDR2 FQNEAQ (reference sequence). Trimming removed 2 bases at V and 6 bases at J, with 10 bases between.

This clonotype was seen only once. The chain couples TRBV7-9 to TRBJ2-5; 7 positions agree with TRBD2. The J segment lost 2 bases and the V segment lost 3 bases, leaving 6 bases of the junction unmatched. This CDR3 has 15 residues. Germline V gene sequence: CDR1 SEHNR, CDR2 FQNEAQ (reference sequence). The CDR3 here is CASSLGLAEQETQYF. CDR3 coding DNA: TGTGCCAGCAGCTTGGGGCTAGCGGAACAAGAGACCCAGTACTTC.

There are a few counts of this clonotype. This chain joins TRBV6-4 and TRBJ2-1; 9 nucleotides agree with TRBD2. The V gene's germline CDR1 is MRHNA and CDR2 SNTAGT. CDR3 size: 15 residues. The J segment lost 4 bases and the V segment lost 6 bases, leaving 7 bases of the junction unmatched. CDR3 protein: CASSSETSGYNEQFF. CDR3 sequence (DNA): TGTGCCAGCAGCTCGGAGACTAGCGGTTACAATGAGCAGTTCTTC.

This chain joins TRBV19 and TRBJ2-5; TRBD1 aligns across 9 bases. This CDR3 spans 13 amino acids. Germline V CDR1 and CDR2: LNHDA, SQIVND (reference sequence). Germline trimming cut 6 bases from V and 5 bases from J; bases unmatched to any gene: 4. CDR3 in DNA: TGTGCCAGTAGCACAGGGGGCGTGGAGACCCAGTACTTC. It is translated as CASSTGGVETQYF. Full variable domain (missing parts from reference TRBV19 and TRBJ2-5): DGGITQSPKYLFRKEGQNVTLSCEQNLNHDAMYWYRQDPGQGLRLIYYSQIVNDFQKGDIAEGYSVSREKKESFPLTVTSAQKNPTAFYLCASSTGGVETQYFGPGTRLLVL.

V usage is TRBV4-3 and J usage is TRBJ2-1; 9 bases fit TRBD2. J gave up 3 bases and V 0 bases, and 15 bases lay outside the gene matches. The germline V gene has CDR1 LGHNA and CDR2 YSLEER. The CDR3 spans 20 residues. The chain's CDR3 is CASSQEVSSSGTRVYNEQFF. The DNA of the CDR3 is TGCGCCAGCAGCCAAGAGGTTTCCTCTAGCGGGACCCGAGTCTACAATGAGCAGTTCTTC.

The chain recombines TRBV7-2 with TRBJ1-1; D call uncertain. CDR3 length: 15 residues. CDR1 is SGHTA and CDR2 is FQGNSA in the germline V gene. V lost 1 base to trimming and J lost 0 bases, with 9 bases between them. The CDR3 sequence: CASSLVGLVNTEAFF. The CDR3 nucleotides read TGTGCCAGCAGCTTAGTAGGACTGGTGAACACTGAAGCTTTCTTT.

J is TRBJ1-2 and V is TRBV29-1; no firm D call. Germline V gene lookup returns CDR1 SQVTM and CDR2 ANQGSEA. With 5 bases removed from V and 4 bases from J, the gap between germline ends came to 11 bases. The CDR3 spans 12 residues. The CDR3 sequence is CSVLTESYGYTF. The CDR3 DNA sequence: TGCAGCGTTTTGACCGAAAGCTATGGCTACACCTTC.

This sequence joins TRBV3-1 and TRBJ2-7, with 7 bases that match TRBD1. CDR1 LGHDT and CDR2 YNNKEL come from the germline V gene (reference sequence). The V segment lost 0 bases and the J segment 7 bases; nucleotides outside the gene matches: 6. This CDR3 is built from 14 residues. CDR3 coding DNA: TGTGCCAGCAGCCAAGATCGAGACAGGGTGGAGCAGTACTTC. This codes for CASSQDRDRVEQYF.

The V and J genes are TRBV10-3 and TRBJ1-2; D ambiguous. Germline CDR1 and CDR2: ENHRY and SYGVKD. The CDR3 runs to 16 residues. Trimming left V 2 bases short and J 6 bases short, with 19 bases between. CDR3 amino acids: CAISEGQATWEDGYTF. CDR3 nucleotide sequence: TGTGCCATCAGTGAGGGTCAGGCCACATGGGAAGATGGCTACACCTTC.

The chain links TRBV5-1 to TRBJ2-5, with D unresolved. The CDR3 runs 13 residues. Germline V gene sequence: CDR1 SGHRS, CDR2 YFSETQ. The V end was cut by 5 bases, the J end by 9 bases, with 17 bases between. The CDR3 loop reads CASSPDRFSAQYF. The CDR3, as DNA: TGCGCCAGCAGTCCGGACCGGTTTTCGGCCCAGTACTTC.

This clonotype was picked up one time. The chain uses TRBV29-1 and TRBJ2-3; no clear D. Germline CDR1 is SQVTM and CDR2 is ANQGSEA. This CDR3 spans 13 amino acids. Trimming shortened V by 4 bases and J by 6 bases, and 14 bases separated the two germline ends. The CDR3 loop is CSVVGLAGDTQYF. Written as DNA, the CDR3 is TGCAGCGTTGTGGGTCTGGCCGGGGATACGCAGTATTTT.